This passage covers 8 T cell receptor beta chains from one sample sequenced in a study of blood T cell repertoires in COVID-19. Sequencing was performed with immunoSEQ multiplex PCR; in TCRdb, only in-frame clones are kept and a portion is missing. In the table there are approximately 360,000 clones, 89% of which are singletons. Sequenced sample: peripheral blood. The receptors stem from a man aged 40-55 years with acute or convalescent COVID-19.

The rearrangement joins TRBV3-1 (or the pseudogene TRBV3-2) to TRBJ2-7; D is perhaps TRBD2 (5 bases). The V end lost 5 bases, the J end lost 0 bases, and 5 bases lay between the germline ends. Germline lookup yields CDR1 LGHDT and CDR2 YNNKEL (reference sequence). The CDR3 runs 12 residues. CDR3 bases: TGTGCCAGCAGCACTAGCTCCTACGAGCAGTACTTC. Its protein product is CASSTSSYEQYF.

The gene calls are TRBV7-2 and TRBJ1-2; 8 nucleotides line up with TRBD1. V lost 5 bases and J lost 13; bases outside the gene matches: 12. The CDR3 length is 13 residues. Germline-derived CDR1 and CDR2 are SGHTA and FQGNSA. The CDR3 loop is CASSPGLQGVSTF. The CDR3 DNA reads as TGTGCCAGCAGCCCCGGCCTACAGGGGGTCTCCACCTTC.

The chain uses TRBV4-1 and TRBJ1-1, with TRBD1 identical over 8 bases. The CDR3 covers 16 residues. V shed 4 bases and J 2 bases; nucleotides not matched to a gene: 9. Germline values: CDR1 MGHRA, CDR2 YSYEKL. The CDR3 reads CASSLPPQGDNTEAFF. For the CDR3, the DNA is TGCGCCAGCAGCCTTCCACCACAGGGGGACAACACTGAAGCTTTCTTT.

The chain uses TRBV19 and TRBJ2-2; tentative D call: TRBD2 (6 bases). With 10 bases removed from V and 3 bases from J, the gap between germline ends came to 15 bases. The CDR3 is 14 residues long. Germline CDR1 LNHDA, CDR2 SQIVND (reference sequence). CDR3 amino acids: CATSPGDDTGELFF. CDR3 coding DNA: TGTGCCACTAGCCCGGGAGACGACACCGGGGAGCTGTTTTTT.

V gene TRBV3-1 (or the pseudogene TRBV3-2) combines with J gene TRBJ2-2; 8 positions match TRBD2. This CDR3 spans 16 amino acids. CDR1 is LGHDT, CDR2 YNNKEL, per germline (reference sequence). V was pared by 4 bases and J by 6 bases, with 10 bases of the junction left unmatched. The CDR3 protein is CASSLQLAAPAGELFF. The DNA of the CDR3 is TGTGCCAGCAGCCTCCAACTAGCGGCTCCTGCCGGGGAGCTGTTTTTT.

This sequence joins TRBV18 and TRBJ1-6, with a weak D call TRBD1 (6 bases). The V gene lost 5 bases and the J gene lost 6 bases, with 14 bases spanning the gap. The CDR3 is 15 residues long. Germline loops: CDR1 KGHSH, CDR2 LQKENI. As DNA, the CDR3 is TGTGCCAGCTCAATAACCGGGACACTTAATTCACCCCTCCACTTT. Amino acids: CASSITGTLNSPLHF.

V and J are TRBV5-5 and TRBJ1-4, with 9 nucleotides matching TRBD1. Trimming at V came to 4 bases and at J to 6 bases, leaving 4 bases not matched to a gene. CDR1 and CDR2 from the germline V gene are SGHKS and YYEKEE (reference sequence). The CDR3 runs 14 residues. Here the CDR3 DNA reads TGTGCCAGCAGCCCGGGACAGGGCTATGAAAAACTGTTTTTT. Translating it yields CASSPGQGYEKLFF.

The J gene is TRBJ1-5, the V gene TRBV5-8, with D uncertain. The CDR3 is 14 residues long. Germline CDR1 and CDR2: SGHTS and YDEGEE. Trimming shortened V by 1 base and J by 0 bases, and 5 bases separated the two germline ends. The CDR3 DNA follows: TGTGCCAGCAGCTTGAGAGATAGCAATCAGCCCCAGCATTTT. Its protein product is CASSLRDSNQPQHF.